This T cell receptor beta chain originates from a study of a mutant IDH1 vaccine in newly diagnosed glioma. General observations from the study: Pseudoprogression appeared unlinked to shifts in leading peripheral T cell clonotypes.

Produced via immunoSEQ multiplex PCR; TCRdb's table is partial and in-frame only. Among about 54,000 clones listed, about 85% were seen once. Stated time point: week 35, safety follow-up. All doses held 300 ug of mutant IDH1 20-mer peptide, with topical imiquimod. Trimming cost V 6 bases and J 5 bases; bases outside gene matches: 17. Germline-derived CDR1 and CDR2 are SGDLS and YYNGEE. This CDR3 has 18 amino acids. For this clone: The antigen is unknown.

This chain connects TRBV9 to TRBJ2-2, with 9 bases fitting TRBD1. This TCR derives from a woman between 18 and 29 years old with glioma. The input for sequencing was PBMCs, taken from a glioma patient whose treatment included an IDH1 peptide vaccine. CDR3 nucleotides: TGTGCCAGCATCTGGTTGTACAGGGGGCTGGGGTATACCGGGGAGCTGTTTTTT. It encodes CASIWLYRGLGYTGELFF.